A single sample gave rise to the 23 T cell receptor beta chains below, sequenced in a study of radiation and T cells in renal cell carcinoma. Assay used: immunoSEQ multiplex PCR; TCRdb lists only in-frame clones, some missing. The sample lists roughly 53,000 clones; around 83% were seen once. Indicated time point: baseline pretreatment blood. Documented treatment: 15 Gy SBRT to primary tumor, nephrectomy 4 weeks later. Sequencing used blood, obtained from a patient whose treatment included radiotherapy and nephrectomy. These receptor sequences come from a woman in her seventies with renal cell carcinoma.

The chain has TRBV19 and TRBJ2-7; 12 nucleotides match TRBD1. Germline V gene data show CDR1 as LNHDA and CDR2 as SQIVND (reference sequence). The CDR3 loop spans 15 amino acids. J lost 7 bases, V lost 2 bases, and 6 bases had no gene match. Here the CDR3 DNA reads TGTGCCAGTAGTATATCGGGACAGGGGGCTTGGGAGCAGTACTTC. Protein product: CASSISGQGAWEQYF.

This clone was seen more than once but under ten times. This chain links TRBV19 with TRBJ1-6, with D tentatively TRBD1 (5 bases). Germline V gene data show CDR1 as LNHDA and CDR2 as SQIVND (reference sequence). The CDR3 totals 14 residues. The V and J ends lost 7 bases and 6 bases respectively, with 13 bases between them. CDR3 nucleotides: TGTGCCAGTACCATGGGGCAGGTTAATTCACCCCTCCACTTT. This translates into CASTMGQVNSPLHF.

V and J are TRBV9 and TRBJ2-7; D might be TRBD1 (5 bases). The CDR3 sequence is 14 residues long. Germline values: CDR1 SGDLS, CDR2 YYNGEE. Trimming shortened V by 4 bases and J by 5 bases, and 16 bases separated the two germline ends. Here the CDR3 DNA reads TGTGCCAGCAGCCCGCGGACACTGAGCCACGAGCAGTACTTC. Protein sequence: CASSPRTLSHEQYF.

The rearrangement links TRBV6-1 to TRBJ1-6, with D perhaps matching TRBD1 (5 bases). The V end lost 7 bases, the J end lost 5 bases, and 12 bases lay between the germline ends. This CDR3 has 14 amino acids. In germline, CDR1 is MNHNS, CDR2 SASEGT. The CDR3 bases are TGTGCCAGCACCTCCCCAGGGAATAATTCACCCCTCCACTTT. It encodes CASTSPGNNSPLHF.

This chain connects TRBV25-1 to TRBJ2-4, with 8 nucleotides matching TRBD1. The CDR3 runs to 15 residues. V lost 3 bases to trimming and J lost 0 bases; unmatched junction nucleotides: 1. Germline V gene lookup returns CDR1 MGHDK and CDR2 SYGVNS. The CDR3 spells CASSDRGQAKNIQYF. The DNA of the CDR3 is TGTGCCAGCAGTGACAGGGGGCAAGCCAAAAACATTCAGTACTTC.

This clone was picked up one time. The rearrangement uses TRBV10-2 and TRBJ2-1; D might be TRBD2 (6 bases). The CDR3 contains 15 residues. V was shortened by 5 bases and J by 9 bases, with 20 bases between the two germline ends. Germline V gene data show CDR1 as WSHSY and CDR2 as SAAADI. CDR3 sequence (DNA): TGCGCCAGCAGTCCGAGCGGGCGCAGGACGGGTGAGCAGTTCTTC. This encodes CASSPSGRRTGEQFF.

This chain connects TRBV14 to TRBJ2-5; D is undetermined. The V and J ends lost 1 base and 7 bases respectively, with 19 bases between them. The CDR3 contains 16 residues. CDR1 and CDR2 (germline): SGHDN, FVKESK. CDR3 DNA: TGTGCCAGCAGCCAAGTCGGCGGTAGTGGAAGCTCGACCCAGTACTTC. It specifies CASSQVGGSGSSTQYF.

The chain links TRBV27 to TRBJ2-2; TRBD1 matches at 7 bases. V gave up 3 bases and J gave up 3 bases; unmatched junction bases: 4. The CDR3 runs 15 residues. The germline CDR1 and CDR2 sequences are MNHEY and SMNVEV (reference sequence). CDR3 loop: CASSFGDRDTGELFF. In nucleotides, the CDR3 is TGTGCCAGCAGTTTTGGGGACAGAGACACCGGGGAGCTGTTTTTT.

A single count supports this clone. This chain links TRBV5-6 with TRBJ2-5; 7 bases map to TRBD2. The CDR3 is made up of 16 amino acids. The V and J ends lost 3 bases and 1 base, in that order; junction bases with no gene match: 9. Germline assignment: CDR1 SGHDT and CDR2 YYEEEE. DNA for the CDR3: TGTGCCAGCAGCTCTGAGCGGGGTGAGATCCAAGAGACCCAGTACTTC. Its protein product is CASSSERGEIQETQYF.

The chain is built from TRBV4-1 and TRBJ2-3, with 10 bases lining up with TRBD2. The CDR3 consists of 18 residues. Germline values: CDR1 MGHRA, CDR2 YSYEKL. With 4 bases clipped from V and 4 bases from J, the junction kept 14 bases outside the gene matches. For the CDR3, the DNA is TGCGCCAGCAGCCTACGGACTAGCGGCTCCGCCGTCCCAGATACGCAGTATTTT. It specifies CASSLRTSGSAVPDTQYF.

The J gene is TRBJ1-2, the V gene TRBV6-1, with 9 positions matching TRBD1. CDR3 length: 15 residues. The ends lost 4 bases at V and 4 bases at J; junction bases unmatched: 7. Germline V gives CDR1 MNHNS, CDR2 SASEGT. CDR3 coding DNA: TGTGCCAGCAGTGCGACAACAGGGGGCGGCTATGGCTACACCTTC. This gives the protein CASSATTGGGYGYTF.

The rearrangement uses TRBV19 and TRBJ1-6; D possibly corresponds to TRBD1 (5 bases). V lost 1 base and J 8 bases, leaving 24 bases between the germline ends. The CDR3 runs 19 residues. Germline V gene data show CDR1 as LNHDA and CDR2 as SQIVND (reference sequence). The CDR3 nucleotides read TGTGCCAGTAGTATAGCGCAGGGTGCTCGCGCACGCTTAGATTCACCCCTCCACTTT. Residues: CASSIAQGARARLDSPLHF.

The rearrangement uses TRBV27 and TRBJ2-7; 7 bases match TRBD2. CDR3 length: 16 residues. Germline V lookup: CDR1 MNHEY, CDR2 SMNVEV (reference sequence). The V and J ends lost 5 bases and 3 bases, in that order; junction bases with no gene match: 13. The CDR3 DNA follows: TGTGCCAGCAGTCAAGCCCCTCCTCGCGGGGGCTACGAGCAGTACTTC. Amino acids: CASSQAPPRGGYEQYF.

The chain uses TRBV5-4 and TRBJ1-2, with unresolved D. The CDR3 extends over 15 amino acids. V was pared by 0 bases and J by 7 bases, with 16 bases between. Per the germline V gene, CDR1 is SGHNT and CDR2 is YYREEE (reference sequence). The CDR3, as DNA: TGTGCCAGCAGCTTGGGGCAGACCGCACCCCGTGGCTACACCTTC. Protein sequence: CASSLGQTAPRGYTF.

The DNA of the CDR3 is TGCGCCAGCAGCACCCTCGGGACTAGCGGGGGGGCCGATGAGCAGTTCTTC. Protein: CASSTLGTSGGADEQFF. This chain links TRBV5-1 with TRBJ2-1; 16 bases match TRBD2. Trimming at V came to 4 bases and at J to 8 bases, leaving 9 bases not matched to a gene. Germline loops: CDR1 SGHRS, CDR2 YFSETQ. The CDR3 sequence is 17 residues long.

V usage is TRBV25-1 and J usage is TRBJ2-7; 7 bases map to TRBD1. Germline CDR1 reads MGHDK; CDR2 reads SYGVNS. There are 15 residues in the CDR3. Germline trimming cut 3 bases from V and 2 bases from J; bases unmatched to any gene: 7. The chain's CDR3 is CASSDLQDRTYEQYF. The DNA of the CDR3 is TGTGCCAGCAGTGATCTCCAGGACAGGACCTACGAGCAGTACTTC.

The rearrangement uses TRBV7-9 and TRBJ1-2, with a weak D call TRBD1 (5 bases). Trimming left V 0 bases short and J 9 bases short, with 11 bases between. Germline V gives CDR1 SEHNR, CDR2 FQNEAQ (reference sequence). The length of the CDR3 is 13 residues. The DNA for the CDR3 is TGTGCCAGCAGCTTAGCGCCAGGGTATCGCTACACCTTC. Translated, it gives CASSLAPGYRYTF.

The rearrangement uses TRBV7-2 and TRBJ2-3, with 7 bases aligning to TRBD2. The trim removed 5 bases at V and 6 bases at J, leaving 14 bases unmatched. The CDR3 has 16 residues. Germline-derived CDR1 and CDR2 are SGHTA and FQGNSA. CDR3 residues: CASSLEGALASDTQYF. The CDR3 DNA reads TGTGCCAGCAGCCTGGAGGGAGCACTAGCGAGCGATACGCAGTATTTT.

This sequence joins TRBV18 and TRBJ2-7; TRBD1 matches at 7 bases. The CDR3 is 14 amino acids. After removal of 6 bases from V and 4 bases from J, the junction contained 9 bases not matched to a gene. Germline CDR1 KGHSH, CDR2 LQKENI. This CDR3 is CASSSTGRRYEQYF. CDR3 DNA: TGTGCCAGCTCGTCGACAGGGCGAAGGTACGAGCAGTACTTC. The variable domain in full, completed from reference TRBV18 and TRBJ2-7, reads NAGVMQNPRHLVRRRGQEARLRCSPMKGHSHVYWYRQLPEEGLKFMVYLQKENIIDESGMPKERFSAEFPKEGPSILRIQQVVRGDSAAYFCASSSTGRRYEQYFGPGTRLTVT.

This clone was found a few times. The chain links TRBV5-4 to TRBJ2-1; 12 positions match TRBD1. CDR3 length equals 15 residues. V lost 2 bases, J lost 9 bases, and 6 bases stayed unmatched. CDR1 is SGHNT and CDR2 is YYREEE in the germline V gene (reference sequence). Here the CDR3 reads CASSLGGDRGREQFF. CDR3 coding DNA: TGTGCCAGCAGCTTAGGGGGGGACAGGGGGCGTGAGCAGTTCTTC.

The chain uses TRBV18 and TRBJ1-3; weak D call: TRBD1 (6 bases). Germline assignment: CDR1 KGHSH and CDR2 LQKENI. This CDR3 has 18 residues. With 2 bases removed from V and 0 bases from J, the gap between germline ends came to 17 bases. The CDR3 region is CASSPALLGGGSGNTIYF. CDR3 nucleotides: TGTGCCAGCTCACCAGCCCTGCTTGGAGGGGGCTCTGGAAACACCATATATTTT.

The genes are TRBV25-1 and TRBJ2-2; D is undetermined. This CDR3 has 11 amino acids. Germline V gives CDR1 MGHDK, CDR2 SYGVNS. Trimming cost V 5 bases and J 8 bases, with 6 bases left between them. This CDR3 is CASSWTGELFF. CDR3 DNA: TGTGCCAGCAGTTGGACGGGGGAGCTGTTTTTT.

The chain couples TRBV28 to TRBJ2-1; TRBD2 agrees at 10 bases. The CDR3 is 12 amino acids. The J segment lost 16 bases and the V segment lost 3 bases, leaving 6 bases of the junction unmatched. Germline V gives CDR1 MDHEN, CDR2 SYDVKM. The CDR3 reads CASSFGSSGSFF. The CDR3 bases are TGTGCCAGCAGTTTTGGGTCTAGCGGGAGTTTCTTC.